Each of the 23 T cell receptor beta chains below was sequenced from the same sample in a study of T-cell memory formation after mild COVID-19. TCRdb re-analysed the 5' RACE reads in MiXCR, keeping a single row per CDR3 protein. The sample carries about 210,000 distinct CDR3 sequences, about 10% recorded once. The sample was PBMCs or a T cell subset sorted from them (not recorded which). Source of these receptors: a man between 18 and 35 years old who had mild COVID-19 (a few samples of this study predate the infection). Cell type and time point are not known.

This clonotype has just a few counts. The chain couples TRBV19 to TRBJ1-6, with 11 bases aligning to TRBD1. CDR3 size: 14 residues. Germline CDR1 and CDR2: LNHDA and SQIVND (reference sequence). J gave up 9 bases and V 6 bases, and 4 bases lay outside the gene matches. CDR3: CASSKDRGPSPLHF. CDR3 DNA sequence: TGTGCCAGTAGCAAGGACAGGGGGCCTTCACCCCTCCACTTT.

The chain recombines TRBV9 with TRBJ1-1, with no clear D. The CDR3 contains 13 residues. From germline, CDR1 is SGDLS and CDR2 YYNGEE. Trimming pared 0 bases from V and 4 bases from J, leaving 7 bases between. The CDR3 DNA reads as TGTGCCAGCAGCGTAGAACAAGCCACTGAAGCTTTCTTT. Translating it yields CASSVEQATEAFF.

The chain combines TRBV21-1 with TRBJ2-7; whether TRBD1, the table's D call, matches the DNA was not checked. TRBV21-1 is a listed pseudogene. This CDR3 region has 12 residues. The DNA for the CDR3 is TGTGCCAGCACGGACATTCCAGCCGAGCAGTACGTC. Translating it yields CASTDIPAEQYV.

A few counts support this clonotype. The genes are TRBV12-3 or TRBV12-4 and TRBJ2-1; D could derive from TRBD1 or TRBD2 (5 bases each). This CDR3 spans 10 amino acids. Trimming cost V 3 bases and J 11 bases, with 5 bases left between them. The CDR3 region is CASSLGQQFF. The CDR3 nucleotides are TGTGCCAGCAGTTTGGGACAGCAGTTCTTC.

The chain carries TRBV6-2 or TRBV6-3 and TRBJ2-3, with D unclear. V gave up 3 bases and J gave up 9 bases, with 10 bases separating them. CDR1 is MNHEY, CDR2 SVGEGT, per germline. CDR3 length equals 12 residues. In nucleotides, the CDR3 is TGTGCCAGCAGTTATTGGTTTGCGACGCAGTATTTT. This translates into CASSYWFATQYF.

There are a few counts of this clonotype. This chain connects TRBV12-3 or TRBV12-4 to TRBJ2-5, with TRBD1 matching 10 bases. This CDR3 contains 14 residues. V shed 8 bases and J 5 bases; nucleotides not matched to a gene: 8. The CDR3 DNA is TGTGCCAGCTCCGGGACAGGGGATCAGGAGACCCAGTACTTC. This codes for CASSGTGDQETQYF.

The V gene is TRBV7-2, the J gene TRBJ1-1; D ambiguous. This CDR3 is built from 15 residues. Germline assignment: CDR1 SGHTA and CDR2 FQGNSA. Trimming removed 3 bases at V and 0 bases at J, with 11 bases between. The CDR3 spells CASSFTASMNTEAFF. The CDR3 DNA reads TGTGCCAGCAGCTTCACGGCCAGTATGAACACTGAAGCTTTCTTT. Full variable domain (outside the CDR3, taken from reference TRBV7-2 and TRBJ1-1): GAGVSQSPSNKVTEKGKDVELRCDPISGHTALYWYRQSLGQGLEFLIYFQGNSAPDKSGLPSDRFSAERTGGSVSTLTIQRTQQEDSAVYLCASSFTASMNTEAFFGQGTRLTVV.

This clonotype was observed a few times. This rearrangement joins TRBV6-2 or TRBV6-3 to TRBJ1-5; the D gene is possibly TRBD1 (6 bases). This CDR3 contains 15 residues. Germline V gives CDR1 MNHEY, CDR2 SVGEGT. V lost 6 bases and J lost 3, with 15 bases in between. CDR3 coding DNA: TGTGCCAGCAGAGATATACAGGGAATCAATCAGCCCCAGCATTTT. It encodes CASRDIQGINQPQHF.

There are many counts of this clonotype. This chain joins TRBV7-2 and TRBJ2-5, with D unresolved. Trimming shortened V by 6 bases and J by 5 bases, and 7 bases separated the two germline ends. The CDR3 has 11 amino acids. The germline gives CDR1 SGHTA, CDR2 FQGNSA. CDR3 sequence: CASSFLETQYF. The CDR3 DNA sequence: TGTGCCAGCAGTTTCCTTGAGACCCAGTACTTC.

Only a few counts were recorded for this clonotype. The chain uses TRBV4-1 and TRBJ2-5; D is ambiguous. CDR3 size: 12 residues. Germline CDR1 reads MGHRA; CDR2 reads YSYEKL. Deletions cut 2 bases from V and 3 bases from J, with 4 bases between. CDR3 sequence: CASSQYEETQYF. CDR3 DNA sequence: TGCGCCAGCAGCCAATACGAAGAGACCCAGTACTTC.

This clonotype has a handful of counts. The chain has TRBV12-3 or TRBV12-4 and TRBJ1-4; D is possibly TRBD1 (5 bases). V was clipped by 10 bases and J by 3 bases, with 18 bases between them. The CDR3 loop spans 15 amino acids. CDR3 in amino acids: CANRSQGRANEKLFF. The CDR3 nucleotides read TGTGCCAACAGATCCCAGGGAAGAGCTAATGAAAAACTGTTTTTT.

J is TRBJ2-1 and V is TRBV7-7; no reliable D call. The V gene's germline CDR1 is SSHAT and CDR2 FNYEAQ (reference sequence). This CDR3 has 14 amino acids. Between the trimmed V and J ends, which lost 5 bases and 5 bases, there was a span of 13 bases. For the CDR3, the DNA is TGTGCCAGCAGCCCGTATGGAAGAAACAATGAGCAGTTCTTC. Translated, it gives CASSPYGRNNEQFF.

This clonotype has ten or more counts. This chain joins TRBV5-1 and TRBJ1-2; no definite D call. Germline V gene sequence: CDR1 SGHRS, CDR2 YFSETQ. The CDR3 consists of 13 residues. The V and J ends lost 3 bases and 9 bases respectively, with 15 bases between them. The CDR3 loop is CASSSDYPGSYTF. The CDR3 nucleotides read TGCGCCAGCAGCTCCGATTACCCGGGGAGCTACACCTTC.

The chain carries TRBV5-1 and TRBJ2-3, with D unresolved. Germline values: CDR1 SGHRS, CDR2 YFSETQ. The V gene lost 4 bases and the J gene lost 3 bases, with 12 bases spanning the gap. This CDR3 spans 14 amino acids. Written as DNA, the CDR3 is TGCGCCAGCAGCGGGAACCGCGTGACAGATACGCAGTATTTT. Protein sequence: CASSGNRVTDTQYF.

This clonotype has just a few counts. In DNA, the CDR3 is TGTGCCAGCAGCTCGACAGGGGGCGCCGGCTACACCTTC. It encodes CASSSTGGAGYTF. The chain uses TRBV7-2 and TRBJ1-2; TRBD1 agrees at 10 bases. Germline trimming cut 4 bases from V and 8 bases from J; bases unmatched to any gene: 4. The CDR3 totals 13 residues. Germline V CDR1 and CDR2: SGHTA, FQGNSA.

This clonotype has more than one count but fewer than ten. In nucleotides, the CDR3 is TGTGCCAGCAGCTTAACGGCAGGGGGCTGGCAAGAGACCCAGTACTTC. Its translation is CASSLTAGGWQETQYF. The chain uses TRBV5-8 and TRBJ2-5; 8 nucleotides line up with TRBD1. Germline V gene sequence: CDR1 SGHTS, CDR2 YDEGEE. The V segment lost 2 bases and the J segment 2 bases; nucleotides outside the gene matches: 8. The CDR3 runs 16 residues. Together with reference TRBV5-8 and TRBJ2-5, the CDR3 gives the full variable domain: EAGVTQSPTHLIKTRGQQATLRCSPISGHTSVYWYQQALGLGLQFLLWYDEGEERNRGNFPPRFSGRQFPNYSSELNVNALELEDSALYLCASSLTAGGWQETQYFGPGTRLLVL.

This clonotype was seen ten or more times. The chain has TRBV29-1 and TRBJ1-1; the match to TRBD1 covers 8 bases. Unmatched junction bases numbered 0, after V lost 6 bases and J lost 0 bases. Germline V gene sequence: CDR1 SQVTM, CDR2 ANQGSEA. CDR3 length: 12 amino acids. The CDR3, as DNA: TGCAGCGTCAGGGGGCTGAACACTGAAGCTTTCTTT. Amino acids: CSVRGLNTEAFF.

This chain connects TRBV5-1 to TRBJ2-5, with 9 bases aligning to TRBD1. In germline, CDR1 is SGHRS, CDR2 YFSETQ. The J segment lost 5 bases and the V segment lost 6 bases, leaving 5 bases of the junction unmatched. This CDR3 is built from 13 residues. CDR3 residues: CASIGGTGETQYF. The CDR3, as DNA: TGCGCCAGCATTGGGGGGACAGGGGAGACCCAGTACTTC.

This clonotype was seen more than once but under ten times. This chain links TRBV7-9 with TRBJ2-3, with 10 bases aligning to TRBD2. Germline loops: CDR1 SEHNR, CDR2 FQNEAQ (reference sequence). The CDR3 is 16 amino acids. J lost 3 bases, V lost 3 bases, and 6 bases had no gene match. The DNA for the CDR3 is TGTGCCAGCAGCTTTTCTTTGGGACTAGCGACAGATACGCAGTATTTT. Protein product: CASSFSLGLATDTQYF.

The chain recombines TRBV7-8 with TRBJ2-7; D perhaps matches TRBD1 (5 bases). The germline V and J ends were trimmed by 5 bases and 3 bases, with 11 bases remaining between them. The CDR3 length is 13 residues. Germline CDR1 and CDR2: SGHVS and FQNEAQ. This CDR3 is CASSPRVSYEQYF. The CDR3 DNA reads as TGTGCCAGCAGCCCCAGGGTGAGCTACGAGCAGTACTTC.

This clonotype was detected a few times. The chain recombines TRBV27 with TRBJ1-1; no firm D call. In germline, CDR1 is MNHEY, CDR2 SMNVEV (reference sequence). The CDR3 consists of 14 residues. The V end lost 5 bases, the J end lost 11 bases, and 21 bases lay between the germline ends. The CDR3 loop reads CASSPWTVDVEAFF. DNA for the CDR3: TGTGCCAGCAGTCCCTGGACGGTGGACGTAGAGGCTTTCTTT.

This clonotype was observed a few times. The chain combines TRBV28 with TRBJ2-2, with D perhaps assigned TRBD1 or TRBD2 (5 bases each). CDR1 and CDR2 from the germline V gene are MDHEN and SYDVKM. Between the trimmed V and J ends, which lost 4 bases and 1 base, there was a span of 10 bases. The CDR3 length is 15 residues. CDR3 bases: TGTGCCAGCAGTTCGGGACCGAAGAACACCGGGGAGCTGTTTTTT. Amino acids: CASSSGPKNTGELFF.

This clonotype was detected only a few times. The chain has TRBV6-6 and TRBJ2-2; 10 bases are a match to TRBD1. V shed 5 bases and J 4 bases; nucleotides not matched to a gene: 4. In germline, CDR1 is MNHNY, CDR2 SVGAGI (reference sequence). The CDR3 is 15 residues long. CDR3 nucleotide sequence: TGTGCCAGCAGTACCGGACAGGGGGGCACCGGGGAGCTGTTTTTT. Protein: CASSTGQGGTGELFF.